The 19 T cell receptor beta chains below all came from one sample that was sequenced in a study of regulatory T cells in long-lasting Graves disease. Relying on iRepertoire HTBI primers and Arm-PCR of CDR3 regions, the team built TCR beta libraries. MiXCR, run by TCRdb on the multiplex PCR reads, gives a single entry per CDR3 protein. The sample contains a few hundred thousand distinct CDR3 sequences, over 14% of which appear only once. Stated time point: newly diagnosed GD, antithyroid drugs for less than 3 months. PBMC-derived RNA was used for the TCR library. The sample was also reused in another study, on T cells in Graves' hyperthyroidism and ophthalmopathy.

Sequencing was performed on peripheral blood mononuclear cells (PBMCs), taken at new diagnosis, from a patient treated with antithyroid drugs. These receptors came from a woman between 35 and 50 years old with Graves disease.

About this clonotype itself: A much larger clone is a single base away; this may be a read error. Here the CDR3 reads CAWSSRRTGDLFF. CDR3 in DNA: TGTGCCTGGAGTTCCCGGCGGACCGGGGATCTGTTTTTT. The chain employs TRBV30 and TRBJ2-2, with D perhaps TRBD2 (5 bases). Looked up from germline, CDR1 is GTSNPN and CDR2 is SVGIG (reference sequence). This CDR3 is built from 13 residues.

This clonotype was recorded at least ten times. This chain joins TRBV7-6 and TRBJ2-5, with 7 positions matching TRBD2. Per germline, CDR1 SGHVS and CDR2 FNYEAQ. Trimming removed 4 bases from V and 7 bases from J; junction bases left unmatched: 9. The CDR3 covers 14 residues. The CDR3 spells CASSSTGTTWTQYF. CDR3 nucleotides: TGTGCCAGCAGCTCCACCGGGACTACCTGGACCCAGTACTTC.

The gene calls are TRBV20-1 and TRBJ2-7; D gene ambiguous. This CDR3 has 13 residues. Germline values: CDR1 DFQATT, CDR2 SNEGSKA (reference sequence). V lost 6 bases, J lost 3 bases, and 15 bases lay in between. The CDR3: CSAILPGYYEQYF. In nucleotides, the CDR3 is TGCAGTGCCATATTACCAGGCTACTACGAGCAGTACTTC.

This chain uses TRBV5-4 with TRBJ2-1; weak D call: TRBD2 (5 bases). CDR1 and CDR2 from the germline V gene are SGHNT and YYREEE (reference sequence). The germline V and J ends were trimmed by 2 bases and 12 bases, with 9 bases remaining between them. The CDR3 has 11 amino acids. The CDR3 sequence is CASSLTGRQFF. DNA for the CDR3: TGTGCCAGCAGCTTAACGGGAAGGCAGTTCTTC.

This clonotype was observed at least ten times. The rearrangement uses TRBV11-2 and TRBJ2-3; possibly TRBD2 for D (5 bases). V lost 1 base, J lost 1 base, and 9 bases lay in between. CDR1 and CDR2 from the germline V gene are SGHAT and FQNNGV. The CDR3 sequence is 15 residues long. The CDR3 region has the DNA TGTGCCAGCAGCTTAGGCGGAGGCGGCACAGATACGCAGTATTTT. As protein: CASSLGGGGTDTQYF.

The table lists this clonotype with many counts. The chain couples TRBV10-2 to TRBJ1-5, with D perhaps TRBD1 (5 bases). Trimming took 0 bases from V and 6 from J, leaving 12 bases between them. In germline, CDR1 is WSHSY, CDR2 SAAADI. This CDR3 region has 15 residues. Written as DNA, the CDR3 is TGCGCCAGCAGTGAGTCCAGCGGGGCGGGTCAGCCCCAGCATTTT. It translates to CASSESSGAGQPQHF.

This clonotype appeared many times. The genes are TRBV11-2 and TRBJ2-3, with a possible D match to TRBD1 (7 bases). The CDR3 has 16 amino acids. V gave up 2 bases and J gave up 2 bases, with 14 bases separating them. Germline loops: CDR1 SGHAT, CDR2 FQNNGV. The CDR3 loop reads CASSLQGGRATDTQYF. The CDR3 DNA sequence: TGTGCCAGCAGCTTACAGGGGGGCAGGGCCACAGATACGCAGTATTTT.

There are a few counts of this clonotype. The rearrangement links TRBV5-1 to TRBJ2-2; D tentatively fits TRBD1 or TRBD2 (7 bases each). V was cut by 7 bases and J by 5 bases, with 18 bases left in between. Germline V CDR1 and CDR2: SGHRS, YFSETQ. This CDR3 has 15 residues. The CDR3 sequence: CASQGGRRGTGELFF. CDR3 in DNA: TGCGCCAGCCAGGGGGGGCGGCGCGGGACCGGGGAGCTGTTTTTT. The full variable domain, in which reference TRBV5-1 and TRBJ2-2 provide the parts outside the CDR3, is KAGVTQTPRYLIKTRGQQVTLSCSPISGHRSVSWYQQTPGQGLQFLFEYFSETQRNKGNFPGRFSGRQFSNSRSEMNVSTLELGDSALYLCASQGGRRGTGELFFGEGSRLTVL.

This clonotype was found many times. The V gene is TRBV13, the J gene TRBJ1-1, with 7 bases lining up with TRBD1. The V gene's germline CDR1 is PRHDT and CDR2 FYEKMQ (reference sequence). V was pared by 5 bases and J by 1 base, with 4 bases of the junction left unmatched. This CDR3 is 14 amino acids long. CDR3 coding DNA: TGTGCCAGCAGCAAAGGGACAGCGAACACTGAAGCTTTCTTT. It encodes CASSKGTANTEAFF.

Ten or more counts support this clonotype. The J gene is TRBJ2-7, the V gene TRBV11-3; TRBD2 is a possible D gene (6 bases). The CDR3 runs 14 residues. V was shortened by 3 bases and J by 6 bases, with 15 bases between the two germline ends. Germline CDR1 SGHNT, CDR2 YENEEA. DNA for the CDR3: TGTGCCAGCAGCTTGACTAGTTATGGAGCCGAGCAGTACTTC. Translated, it gives CASSLTSYGAEQYF.

This clonotype was detected many times. The V and J genes are TRBV12-3 or TRBV12-4 and TRBJ1-5; D unclear. V dropped 6 bases and J dropped 2 bases, with 17 bases sitting between them. The CDR3 is 16 residues long. The CDR3 loop is CASSPIGPVGNQPQHF. In nucleotides, the CDR3 is TGTGCCAGCAGCCCTATTGGACCTGTAGGCAATCAGCCCCAGCATTTT.

About this clonotype: This may be a read error: a much more frequent sequence differs by one nucleotide. The chain combines TRBV5-8 with TRBJ1-5, with 9 bases fitting TRBD1. The CDR3 spans 14 residues. From germline, CDR1 is SGHTS and CDR2 YDEGEE. Written as DNA, the CDR3 is TGTGCCAGCGGCTTGGGACAGGGCCATCAGCCCCAGCATTTT. Protein sequence: CASGLGQGHQPQHF.

For this clonotype: Since no conserved phenylalanine or tryptophan closes the CDR3, a read error is the likely cause. The chain employs TRBV12-3 or TRBV12-4 and TRBJ2-7, with 10 positions matching TRBD2. With 6 bases clipped from V and 2 bases from J, the junction kept 4 bases outside the gene matches. The CDR3 is 14 residues long. The CDR3: CASSVAGGPYEQYS. The CDR3 nucleotides read TGTGCCAGCAGCGTAGCGGGAGGCCCCTACGAGCAGTACTCC.

The rearrangement uses TRBV3-1 and TRBJ2-7, with 10 bases identical to TRBD1. Trimming at V came to 1 base and at J to 5 bases, leaving 8 bases not matched to a gene. The germline V gene encodes CDR1 LGHDT and CDR2 YNNKEL (reference sequence). The CDR3 has 16 amino acids. CDR3: CASSQGLRTGGDEQYF. CDR3 nucleotide sequence: TGTGCCAGCAGCCAAGGCCTCCGGACAGGGGGTGACGAGCAGTACTTC.

This clonotype has at least ten counts. The V call is TRBV2, the J call TRBJ2-7, with 9 nucleotides matching TRBD2. CDR1 and CDR2 from the germline V gene are SNHLY and FYNNEI. The trim removed 7 bases at V and 6 bases at J, leaving 22 bases unmatched. The CDR3 has 18 residues. This chain's CDR3 is CASIRTETTREGRREQYF. The CDR3 DNA is TGTGCCAGCATCAGAACGGAGACTACGCGGGAGGGCCGTCGCGAGCAGTACTTC.

The CDR3 loop is CASSLLTASYEQYF. The DNA for the CDR3 is TGTGCCAGCAGCTTACTGACAGCCTCCTACGAGCAGTACTTC. J is TRBJ2-7 and V is TRBV7-8; maybe TRBD1 (5 bases). V lost 2 bases and J lost 0, with 8 bases in between. The germline gives CDR1 SGHVS, CDR2 FQNEAQ. The CDR3 runs 14 residues.

The gene calls are TRBV20-1 and TRBJ2-2; D is uncertain. V lost 3 bases and J 2 bases, leaving 7 bases between the germline ends. Germline V lookup: CDR1 DFQATT, CDR2 SNEGSKA (reference sequence). This CDR3 spans 13 amino acids. The CDR3 region is CSARGPNTGELFF. CDR3 in DNA: TGCAGTGCTAGGGGCCCTAACACCGGGGAGCTGTTTTTT.

Note on this clonotype: A much larger clone differs from this one at a single base, so this may be a read error. V is TRBV3-1 and J is TRBJ2-7, with 11 bases lining up with TRBD1. Trimming cost V 2 bases and J 5 bases; bases outside gene matches: 8. The germline V gene has CDR1 LGHDT and CDR2 YNNKEL (reference sequence). CDR3 size: 16 residues. In DNA, the CDR3 is TGTGCCAGCAGCCAACGAACCGGGACAGGGGGTGACGAGCAGTACTTC. Translating gives CASSQRTGTGGDEQYF.

This clonotype was observed a few times. The chain couples TRBV18 to TRBJ1-1, with a weak D call TRBD1 (5 bases). This CDR3 region has 13 residues. Germline loops: CDR1 KGHSH, CDR2 LQKENI. V gave up 0 bases and J gave up 6 bases, with 8 bases separating them. The DNA for the CDR3 is TGTGCCAGCTCACCACCTATCAGGGCTGAAGCTTTCTTT. It codes for CASSPPIRAEAFF.